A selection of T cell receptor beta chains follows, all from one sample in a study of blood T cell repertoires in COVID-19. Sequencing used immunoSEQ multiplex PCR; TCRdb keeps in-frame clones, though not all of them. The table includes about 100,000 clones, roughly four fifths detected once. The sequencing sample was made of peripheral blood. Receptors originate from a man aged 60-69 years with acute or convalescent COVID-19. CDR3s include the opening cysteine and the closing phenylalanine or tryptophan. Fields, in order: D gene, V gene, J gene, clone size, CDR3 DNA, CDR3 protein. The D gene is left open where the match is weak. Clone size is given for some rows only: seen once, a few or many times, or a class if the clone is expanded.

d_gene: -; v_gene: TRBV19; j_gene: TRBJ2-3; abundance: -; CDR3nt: TGTGCCAGTAGTATTCTCGCAGATACGCAGTATTTT; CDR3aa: CASSILADTQYF
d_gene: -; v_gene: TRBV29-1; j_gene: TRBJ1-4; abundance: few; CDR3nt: TGCAGCGTTGAACGAGTCGAAAAACTGTTTTTT; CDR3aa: CSVERVEKLFF
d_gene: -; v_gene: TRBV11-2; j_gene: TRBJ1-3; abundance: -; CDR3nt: TGTGCCAGCAGCTTCACTTTACAGGAAAACACCATATATTTT; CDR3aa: CASSFTLQENTIYF
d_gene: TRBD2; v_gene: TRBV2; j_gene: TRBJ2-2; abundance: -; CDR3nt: TGTGCCAGCAGTGGACGACTAGCCTCGGGATCCGGGGAGCTGTTTTTT; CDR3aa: CASSGRLASGSGELFF
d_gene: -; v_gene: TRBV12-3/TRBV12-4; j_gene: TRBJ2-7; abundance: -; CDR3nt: TGTGCCAGCAGGGACACTAGCTCCCAGCAGTACTTC; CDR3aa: CASRDTSSQQYF
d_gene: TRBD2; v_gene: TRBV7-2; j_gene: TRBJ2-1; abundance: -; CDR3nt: TGTGCCAGCAGCTTGAGACTAGCCCTCAATGAGCAGTTCTTC; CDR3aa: CASSLRLALNEQFF
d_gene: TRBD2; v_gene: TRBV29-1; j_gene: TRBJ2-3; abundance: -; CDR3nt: TGCAGCGCCGCTAGCGGGAGCACAGATACGCAGTATTTT; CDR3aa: CSAASGSTDTQYF
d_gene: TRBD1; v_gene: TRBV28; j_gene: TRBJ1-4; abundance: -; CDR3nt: TGTGCCAGCAGTTTGGACAGGTATAGAGAAAAACTGTTTTTT; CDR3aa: CASSLDRYREKLFF
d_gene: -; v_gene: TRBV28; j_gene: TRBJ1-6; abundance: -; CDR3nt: TGTGCCAGTTATAAGATGGGGGCTCGGTCACCCCTCCACTTT; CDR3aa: CASYKMGARSPLHF
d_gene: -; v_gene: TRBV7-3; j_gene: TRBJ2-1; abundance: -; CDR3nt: TGTGCCAGCAGCTTAGGGGCCCAGGGCCTTATCAATGAGCAGTTCTTC; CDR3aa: CASSLGAQGLINEQFF
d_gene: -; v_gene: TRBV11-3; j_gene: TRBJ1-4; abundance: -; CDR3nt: TGTGCCAGCAGCTTAGTGGCTGCAACTAATGAAAAACTGTTTTTT; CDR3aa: CASSLVAATNEKLFF
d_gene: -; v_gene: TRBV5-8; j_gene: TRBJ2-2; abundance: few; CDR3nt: TGTGCCAGCAGCTTGATGGGGCTATCCCACGGGGAGCTGTTTTTT; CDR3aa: CASSLMGLSHGELFF
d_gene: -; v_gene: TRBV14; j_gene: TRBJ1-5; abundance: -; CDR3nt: TGTGCCAGCAGCCAAGATGAGGGTCAGGCGGGCAATCAGCCCCAGCATTTT; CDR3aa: CASSQDEGQAGNQPQHF
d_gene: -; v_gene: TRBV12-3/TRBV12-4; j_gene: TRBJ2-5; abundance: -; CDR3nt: TGTGCCAGCAGTTTAGACAGAAAAGAGACCCAGTACTTC; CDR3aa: CASSLDRKETQYF